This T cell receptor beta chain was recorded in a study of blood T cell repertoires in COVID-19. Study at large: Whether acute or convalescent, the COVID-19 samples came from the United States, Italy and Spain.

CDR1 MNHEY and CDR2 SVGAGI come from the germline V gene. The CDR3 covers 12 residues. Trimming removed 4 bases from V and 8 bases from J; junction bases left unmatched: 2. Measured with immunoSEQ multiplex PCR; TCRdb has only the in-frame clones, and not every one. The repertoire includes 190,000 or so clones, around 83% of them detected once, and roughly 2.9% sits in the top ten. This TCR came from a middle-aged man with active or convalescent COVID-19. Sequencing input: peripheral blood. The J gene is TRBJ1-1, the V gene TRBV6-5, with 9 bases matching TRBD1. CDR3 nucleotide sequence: TGTGCCAGCAGTTCCGGACAGGGGGAAGCTTTCTTT. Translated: CASSSGQGEAFF.